This T cell receptor (beta chain) was profiled in a study of shared clonotypes between healthy human individuals. Overall study findings and caveats: Donors were few, which limited the genetic and exposure-history diversity represented. Clonotype sharing among donors was thought likely to change with sequencing depth.

Remarks on this clone: Its specificity is unknown.

This CDR3 is built from 13 residues. V was cut by 8 bases and J by 2 bases, with 12 bases left in between. CDR1 is SGHDT and CDR2 is YYEEEE in the germline V gene. At a deep level, the assay was run. Several immunoSEQ plates held equal portions of the genomic DNA taken from each subset. Only in-frame clones appear in the TCRdb table, and some are missing; sequencing was by immunoSEQ multiplex PCR. The sample includes 660,000 or so clones, roughly 96% of them seen just once. CD45RO negativity and positive selection for CCR7 defined naive CD8 cells, a population that excluded terminally differentiated effector memory CD45RA+ cells.

This chain connects TRBV5-6 to TRBJ2-3; D may correspond to TRBD1 or TRBD2 (5 bases each). The sample was naive CD8+ T cells sorted from blood. The clonotype was recovered from a woman aged 25 to 45 in good health. This CDR3 is CASTGTDTDTQYF. In nucleotides, the CDR3 is TGTGCCAGTACCGGGACCGACACAGATACGCAGTATTTT.